This T cell receptor (beta chain) was recovered during a study of response to subunit inactivated influenza vaccine. Whole-study findings and limits: The study's authors posited that every seasonal influenza vaccination enlists few new T cells.

The CDR3 spans 15 residues. Germline lookup yields CDR1 SGHRS and CDR2 YFSETQ. V lost 8 bases to trimming and J lost 3 bases, with 19 bases between them. A few counts support this clonotype. Its specificity is not known. TCRdb independently ran MiXCR on the RT-PCR reads; one entry per CDR3 protein. The sample holds more than 150,000 distinct CDR3 sequences, 7.5% to 10% seen once. The input for sequencing was non-naive T cells sorted from PBMCs, taken on the day of vaccination. The TCR originated in a man aged 50 to 59 who received an inactivated influenza vaccine. The rearrangement uses TRBV5-1 and TRBJ2-3; either TRBD1 or TRBD2 may supply D (6 bases each). CDR3 sequence: CASSEQGGATDTQYF. CDR3 sequence (DNA): TGCGCCAGTTCTGAACAGGGAGGTGCGACAGATACGCAGTATTTT.